This T cell receptor beta chain was sequenced in a study of cytomegalovirus exposure and HLA in healthy donors. Across the whole study: A prior analysis found 90 million to 120 million unique TCR beta sequences from roughly 180 million T cells. Study-level findings and limits: Three CMV-associated chains were confirmed in vitro to be specific for CMV antigens. Certain sequence variants were highly shared and formed a cluster, and this cluster was likely a sequencing artifact.

The PCR ran on 60 Vbeta and 13 Jbeta primers. Generated by immunoSEQ multiplex PCR, the TCRdb table keeps only in-frame clones and is missing some. The data hold tens of thousands of clones, with approximately 80% observed a single time. Germline V gene lookup returns CDR1 SGHAT and CDR2 FQDESV (reference sequence). The CDR3 extends over 16 amino acids. V shed 5 bases and J 0 bases; nucleotides not matched to a gene: 6. Of note for this clone: Antigen specificity is unknown.

This TCR was recovered from a human donor in good health. The sample consisted of PBMCs. This chain connects TRBV11-1 to TRBJ2-1, with 8 bases that match TRBD2. The CDR3 DNA follows: TGTGCCAGCAGCAGATTAGCGGGAAGCTCCTACAATGAGCAGTTCTTC. Translating it yields CASSRLAGSSYNEQFF. The variable domain in full, with the rest retrieved from reference TRBV11-1 and TRBJ2-1, is EAEVAQSPRYKITEKSQAVAFWCDPISGHATLYWYRQILGQGPELLVQFQDESVVDDSQLPKDRFSAERLKGVDSTLKIQPAELGDSAMYLCASSRLAGSSYNEQFFGPGTRLTVL.